This T cell receptor (beta chain) stems from a study of blood T cell repertoires in COVID-19. On the study more broadly: PBMCs, B-cell-depleted T cells, or T cells provided the cDNA or gDNA that made up the material.

Per the study methods: Scientists estimated how many nucleated cells there were by amplifying reference gene primers. Assay: immunoSEQ multiplex PCR; the TCRdb copy retains only in-frame clones and omits some. V and J calls and clone size come straight from that table; D and trimming were deduced from the DNA. Altogether 110,000 or so clones are present, over 75% being singletons, with the ten largest covering around 2.5%. Germline V gene data show CDR1 as MDHEN and CDR2 as SYDVKM. Between the trimmed V and J ends, which lost 2 bases and 9 bases, there was a span of 8 bases. This CDR3 region has 12 residues.

This TCR derives from a man aged 45-65 years with acute or convalescent COVID-19. This chain joins TRBV28 and TRBJ1-3; D unresolved. Sequenced material: peripheral blood. CDR3 nucleotides: TGTGCCAGCAGTTTACAGGAAGGCACCATATATTTT. Its protein is CASSLQEGTIYF.